This is a list of T cell receptor beta chains from one sample in a study of shared clonotypes between healthy human individuals. Sequenced by immunoSEQ multiplex PCR; TCRdb stores in-frame clones only, minus some. Of about 680,000 clones in the sample, around 73% were seen once. Sequences were obtained from memory CD4+ T cells sorted from blood. The receptors originated from a woman younger than 45 in good health. Both conserved end residues are part of each CDR3.

TRBJ1-3	TRBV25-1	CASSSPPNSGNTIYF
TRBJ2-2	TRBV4-1	CASSQVRAGAKTGELFF
TRBJ1-5	TRBV30	CAWSVKGLDNQPQHF
TRBJ2-7	TRBV28	CASRTGTGLFYEQYF
TRBJ2-7	TRBV11-3	CASSSSRGKGEQYF
TRBJ1-2	TRBV6-4	CASSDSNRGRLFDGYTF
TRBJ2-7	TRBV19	CASQGQGRGATYEQYF
TRBJ2-3	TRBV11-1	CASSLNTGGDTQYF
TRBJ2-1	TRBV11-1	CASSLALERGNEQFF
TRBJ2-5	TRBV19	CASSRSHGRAPETQYF
TRBJ2-1	TRBV5-1	CASSLGTAGIYNEQFF
TRBJ2-7	TRBV29-1	CSVGRGSRGGSSYEQYF
TRBJ2-2	TRBV28	CASSHGVEGELFF
TRBJ1-2	TRBV19	CASAQGGLYGYTF
TRBJ1-5	TRBV27	CASSLSRIGQPQHF
TRBJ2-1	TRBV7-2	CASSLGADNEQFF
TRBJ2-7	TRBV28	CASSLVRVPPYEQYF
TRBJ2-7	TRBV2	CASSTVYEQYF
TRBJ2-5	TRBV2	CASSEELAGGRGTQYF
TRBJ1-2	TRBV28	CASSPPGTLNYGYTF
TRBJ1-6	TRBV11-2	CASSMSSYNSPLHF
TRBJ1-5	TRBV28	CASSSQWRPQHF
TRBJ2-7	TRBV5-1	CASSLGFGSPSYEQYF
TRBJ1-2	TRBV19	CASSIEEGTHYGYTF
TRBJ2-3	TRBV25-1	CASRVAVEDTQYF
TRBJ2-1	TRBV11-3	CASSTQGLAGRPNEQFF
TRBJ2-2	TRBV9	CASSVQRDGELFF
TRBJ2-3	TRBV10-3	CAISLEGLQETDTQYF
TRBJ1-1	TRBV28	CASNAKQNTEAFF
TRBJ2-1	TRBV5-1	CASRVWGAGGEQFF
TRBJ2-3	TRBV25-1	CASAVGRRATDTQYF
TRBJ2-5	TRBV10-1	CASSESGGTAQYF
TRBJ1-1	TRBV11-2	CASSLGLGQGGRAFF
TRBJ1-4	TRBV28	CASSTTMGLTGKLFF